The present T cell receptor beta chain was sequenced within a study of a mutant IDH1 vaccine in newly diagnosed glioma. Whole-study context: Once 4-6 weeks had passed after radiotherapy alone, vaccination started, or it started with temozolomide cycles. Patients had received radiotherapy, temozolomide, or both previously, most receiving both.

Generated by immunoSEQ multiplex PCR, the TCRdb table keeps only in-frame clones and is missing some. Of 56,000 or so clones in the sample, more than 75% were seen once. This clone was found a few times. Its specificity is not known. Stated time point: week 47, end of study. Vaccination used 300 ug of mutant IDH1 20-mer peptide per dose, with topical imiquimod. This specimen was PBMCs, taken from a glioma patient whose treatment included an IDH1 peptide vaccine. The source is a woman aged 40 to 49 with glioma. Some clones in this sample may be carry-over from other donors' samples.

The CDR3 bases are TGTGCCAGCTCACCACTCACGGCGAACACTGAAGCTTTCTTT. It codes for CASSPLTANTEAFF. The J gene is TRBJ1-1, the V gene TRBV18; D is unclear. CDR1 KGHSH and CDR2 LQKENI come from the germline V gene. V was cut by 1 base and J by 1 base, with 7 bases left in between. The CDR3 runs 14 residues.